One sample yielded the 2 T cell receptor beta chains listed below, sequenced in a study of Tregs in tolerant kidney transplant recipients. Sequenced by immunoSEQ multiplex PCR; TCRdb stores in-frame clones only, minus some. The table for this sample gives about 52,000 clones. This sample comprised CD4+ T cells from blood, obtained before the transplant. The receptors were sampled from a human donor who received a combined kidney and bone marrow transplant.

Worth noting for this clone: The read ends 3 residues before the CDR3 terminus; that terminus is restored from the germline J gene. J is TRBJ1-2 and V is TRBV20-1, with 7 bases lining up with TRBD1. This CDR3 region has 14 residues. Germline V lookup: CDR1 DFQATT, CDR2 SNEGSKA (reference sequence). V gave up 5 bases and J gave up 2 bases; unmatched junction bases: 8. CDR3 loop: CSAYPGQINYGYTF. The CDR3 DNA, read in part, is TGCAGTGCTTATCCGGGACAGATAAACTATGGC.

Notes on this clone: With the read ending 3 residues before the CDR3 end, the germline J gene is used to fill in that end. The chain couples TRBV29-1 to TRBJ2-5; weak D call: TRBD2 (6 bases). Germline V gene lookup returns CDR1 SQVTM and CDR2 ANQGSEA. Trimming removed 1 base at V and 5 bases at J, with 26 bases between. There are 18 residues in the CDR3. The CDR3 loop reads CSVEVGRGSSWGRETQYF. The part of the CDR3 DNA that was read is TGCAGCGTTGAAGTCGGGCGGGGATCATCCTGGGGGAGGGAGACC.